These 5 T cell receptor beta chains were sequenced from one sample in a study of T cells in Graves' hyperthyroidism and ophthalmopathy. From RNA transcripts, TCR beta CDR3 regions were amplified. The HTBI set primed first-round TCR CDR3 RT-PCR. TCRdb re-analysed the multiplex PCR reads in MiXCR, keeping a single row per CDR3 protein. The table includes 300,000 or so distinct CDR3 sequences, around a fifth detected once. The specimen sequenced was blood. The receptors were sampled from a woman aged 45-65 years with Graves' hyperthyroidism.

Only a few counts were recorded for this clonotype. The V gene is TRBV6-2 or TRBV6-3, the J gene TRBJ2-3, with a possible D match to TRBD2 (7 bases). The V gene lost 6 bases and the J gene lost 6 bases, with 19 bases spanning the gap. The CDR3 spans 15 residues. Germline V gene lookup returns CDR1 MNHEY and CDR2 SVGEGT. The CDR3 sequence is CASSLGGGARDTQYF. Written as DNA, the CDR3 is TGTGCCAGCAGCTTGGGTGGGGGGGCCCGGGATACGCAGTATTTT.

This clonotype was counted at least ten times. This chain links TRBV5-8 with TRBJ2-3, with D possibly TRBD2 on 5 matching bases. The CDR3 has 14 residues. CDR1 and CDR2 from the germline V gene are SGHTS and YDEGEE. V gave up 3 bases and J gave up 1 base, with 9 bases separating them. The CDR3 sequence is CASSWAGRTDTQYF. The CDR3 DNA reads as TGTGCCAGCAGCTGGGCGGGTCGCACAGATACGCAGTATTTT.

The rearrangement joins TRBV19 to TRBJ1-1; unclear D gene. There are 13 residues in the CDR3. Germline V gene data show CDR1 as LNHDA and CDR2 as SQIVND (reference sequence). With 5 bases removed from V and 5 bases from J, the gap between germline ends came to 12 bases. The CDR3 loop reads CASSPGPVTEAFF. CDR3 bases: TGTGCCAGTAGTCCGGGCCCAGTGACTGAAGCTTTCTTT.

The table lists this clonotype with many counts. The chain uses TRBV28 and TRBJ1-5; possibly TRBD1 for D (6 bases). The CDR3 has 15 residues. Between the trimmed V and J ends, which lost 2 bases and 5 bases, there was a span of 13 bases. Germline values: CDR1 MDHEN, CDR2 SYDVKM. CDR3 bases: TGTGCCAGCAGTTTAGCAGGGGCCGGTGATCAGCCCCAGCATTTT. It translates to CASSLAGAGDQPQHF.

There are many counts of this clonotype. The V and J genes are TRBV11-2 and TRBJ2-1, with D maybe TRBD1 (5 bases). The V gene lost 5 bases and the J gene lost 4 bases, with 18 bases spanning the gap. Germline lookup yields CDR1 SGHAT and CDR2 FQNNGV. CDR3 length: 16 residues. The CDR3 coding sequence is TGTGCCAGCAGCCCACTTAAAGGGGTGGCTTACAATGAGCAGTTCTTC. Protein product: CASSPLKGVAYNEQFF.